This T cell receptor beta chain was obtained from a study of blood T cell repertoires in COVID-19. Study information: COVID-19 samples collected from the United States, Italy and Spain covered acute and convalescent phases. T cells, B-cell-depleted T cells, or PBMCs supplied cDNA or gDNA.

Per the original data handling: Reference gene primer amplification gave estimated nucleated cell counts. TCRdb keeps only in-frame clones here, not all; method: immunoSEQ multiplex PCR. V and J calls plus clone size are reproduced from that table; the DNA served to infer D and trimming. In the table there are about 140,000 clones, around nine tenths of which are singletons. Germline-derived CDR1 and CDR2 are SGHTA and FQGTGA. Losses at the gene ends were 11 bases for V and 4 bases for J; bases not matched to a gene: 12. The CDR3 totals 14 residues. The sequence came from a human donor in a cohort sampled during active COVID-19. The chain employs TRBV7-3 and TRBJ1-2, with 8 bases that match TRBD1. Material: peripheral blood. The CDR3 nucleotides are TGTGCCCGACAGGGGCCCGCTCCGGGCTATGGCTACACCTTC. Its translation: CARQGPAPGYGYTF.